The TCR beta chain described here comes from a study of blood T cells in healthy people across ages. Sample-barcoded 5' priming and a J-beta primer mix drove a second PCR of 7 to 11 cycles. TCRdb redid the calling of the 5' RACE reads with MiXCR, one entry per CDR3 protein. The sample holds some 1.7 million distinct CDR3 sequences, approximately 28% seen once. Trimming pared 5 bases from V and 2 bases from J, leaving 21 bases between. The CDR3 extends over 17 amino acids. Germline values: CDR1 SGHTA, CDR2 FQGTGA. The rearrangement links TRBV7-3 to TRBJ2-5; D is unresolved. Input material: blood. The origin of this receptor is a woman in her 30s in good health. As DNA, the CDR3 is TGTGCCAGCAGCCCCCGTCTAACCCCTTATCTACAAGAGACCCAGTACTTC. Residues: CASSPRLTPYLQETQYF.